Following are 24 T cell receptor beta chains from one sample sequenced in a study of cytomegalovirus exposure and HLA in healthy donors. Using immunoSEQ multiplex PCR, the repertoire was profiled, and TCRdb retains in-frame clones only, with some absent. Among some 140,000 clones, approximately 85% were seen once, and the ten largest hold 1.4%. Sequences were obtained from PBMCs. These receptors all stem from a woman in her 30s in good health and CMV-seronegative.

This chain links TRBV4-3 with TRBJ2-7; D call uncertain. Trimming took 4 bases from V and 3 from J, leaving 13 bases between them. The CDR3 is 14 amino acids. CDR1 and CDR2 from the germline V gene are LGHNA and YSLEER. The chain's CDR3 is CASSRSVGGYEQYF. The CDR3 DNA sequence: TGCGCCAGCAGCCGCTCAGTCGGCGGCTACGAGCAGTACTTC.

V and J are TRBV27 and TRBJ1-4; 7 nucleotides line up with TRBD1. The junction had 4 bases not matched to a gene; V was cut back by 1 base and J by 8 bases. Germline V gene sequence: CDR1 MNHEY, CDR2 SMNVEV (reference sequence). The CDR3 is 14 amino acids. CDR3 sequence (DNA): TGTGCCAGCAGTTTATGGACAGGAGGGGAAAAACTGTTTTTT. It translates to CASSLWTGGEKLFF.

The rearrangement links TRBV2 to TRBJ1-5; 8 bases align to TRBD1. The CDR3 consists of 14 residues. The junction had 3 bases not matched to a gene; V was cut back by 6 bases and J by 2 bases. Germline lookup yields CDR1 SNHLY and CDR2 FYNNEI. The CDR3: CASSADRGNQPQHF. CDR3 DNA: TGTGCCAGCAGCGCGGACAGGGGCAATCAGCCCCAGCATTTT.

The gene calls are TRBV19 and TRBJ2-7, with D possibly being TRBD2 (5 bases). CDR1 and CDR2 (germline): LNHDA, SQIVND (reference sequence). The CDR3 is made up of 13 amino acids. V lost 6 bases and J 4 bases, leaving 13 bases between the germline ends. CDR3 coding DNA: TGTGCCAGTAGCACAGAGGCGGGTTACGAGCAGTACTTC. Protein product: CASSTEAGYEQYF. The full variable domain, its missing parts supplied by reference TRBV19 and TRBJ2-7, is DGGITQSPKYLFRKEGQNVTLSCEQNLNHDAMYWYRQDPGQGLRLIYYSQIVNDFQKGDIAEGYSVSREKKESFPLTVTSAQKNPTAFYLCASSTEAGYEQYFGPGTRLTVT.

This CDR3 reads CASSKGLDNEQFF. The CDR3 DNA sequence: TGCGCCAGCAGCAAGGGACTAGATAATGAGCAGTTCTTC. The chain carries TRBV5-1 and TRBJ2-1; the match to TRBD2 covers 8 bases. V was clipped by 4 bases and J by 7 bases; unmatched bases: 4. The CDR3 runs 13 residues. Germline CDR1 SGHRS, CDR2 YFSETQ.

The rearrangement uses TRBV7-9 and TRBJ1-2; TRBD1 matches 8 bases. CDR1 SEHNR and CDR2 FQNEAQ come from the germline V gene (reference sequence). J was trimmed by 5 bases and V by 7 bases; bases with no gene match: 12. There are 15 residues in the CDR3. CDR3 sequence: CASINSDRASYGYTF. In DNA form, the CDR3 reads TGTGCCAGCATCAACTCGGACAGGGCCTCTTATGGCTACACCTTC.

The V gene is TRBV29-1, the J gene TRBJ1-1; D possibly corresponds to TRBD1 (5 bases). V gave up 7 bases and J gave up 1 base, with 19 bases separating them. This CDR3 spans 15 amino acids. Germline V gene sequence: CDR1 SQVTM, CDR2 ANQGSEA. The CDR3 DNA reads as TGCAGCGCTGTTAGTTCCAGGGATTGGAACACTGAAGCTTTCTTT. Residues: CSAVSSRDWNTEAFF.

This CDR3 is CASSPGHNQPQHF. The CDR3 region has the DNA TGCGCCAGCAGCCCTGGCCATAATCAGCCCCAGCATTTT. This chain uses TRBV4-1 with TRBJ1-5, with unresolved D. The CDR3 sequence is 13 residues long. V was trimmed by 4 bases and J by 4 bases, leaving 8 bases between them. Germline CDR1 reads MGHRA; CDR2 reads YSYEKL.

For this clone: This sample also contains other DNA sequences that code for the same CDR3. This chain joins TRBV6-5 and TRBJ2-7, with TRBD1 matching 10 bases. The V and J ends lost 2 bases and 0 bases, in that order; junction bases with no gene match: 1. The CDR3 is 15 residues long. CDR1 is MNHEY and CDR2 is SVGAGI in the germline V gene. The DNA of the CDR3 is TGTGCCAGCAGTTACAGGGACAGGGGCTCCTACGAGCAGTACTTC. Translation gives CASSYRDRGSYEQYF.

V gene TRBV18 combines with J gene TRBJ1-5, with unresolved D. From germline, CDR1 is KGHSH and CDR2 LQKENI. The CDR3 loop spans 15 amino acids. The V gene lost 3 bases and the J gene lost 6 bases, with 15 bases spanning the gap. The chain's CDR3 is CASSPAQIPGQPQHF. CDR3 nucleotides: TGTGCCAGCTCACCCGCACAAATTCCAGGTCAGCCCCAGCATTTT.

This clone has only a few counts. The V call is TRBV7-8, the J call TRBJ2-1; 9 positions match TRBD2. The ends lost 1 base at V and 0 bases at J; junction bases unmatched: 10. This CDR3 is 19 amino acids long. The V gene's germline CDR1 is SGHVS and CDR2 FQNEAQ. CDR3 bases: TGTGCCAGCAGCTTAGAGTTCGGGGCGGGGGGGAGCTCCTACAATGAGCAGTTCTTC. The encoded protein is CASSLEFGAGGSSYNEQFF.

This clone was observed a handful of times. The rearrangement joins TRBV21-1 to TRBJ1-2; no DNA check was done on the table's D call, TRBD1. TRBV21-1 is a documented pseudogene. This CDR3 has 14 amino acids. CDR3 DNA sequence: TGTGCCAGCACCGCCGGGACAGGGAACTATGGCTACACCTTC. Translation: CASTAGTGNYGYTF.

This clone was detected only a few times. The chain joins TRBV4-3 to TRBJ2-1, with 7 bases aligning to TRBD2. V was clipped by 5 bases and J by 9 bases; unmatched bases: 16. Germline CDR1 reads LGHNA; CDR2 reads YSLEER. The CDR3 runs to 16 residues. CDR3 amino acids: CASSAHTGGGFAEQFF. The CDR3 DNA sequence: TGCGCCAGCAGCGCGCACACGGGGGGAGGGTTCGCTGAGCAGTTCTTC.

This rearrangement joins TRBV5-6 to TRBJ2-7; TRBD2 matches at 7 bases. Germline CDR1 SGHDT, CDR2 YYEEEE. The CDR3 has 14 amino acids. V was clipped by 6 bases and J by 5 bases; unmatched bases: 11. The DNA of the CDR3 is TGTGCCAGCACCGAAATGGGAGGGAACCACGAGCAGTACTTC. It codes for CASTEMGGNHEQYF.

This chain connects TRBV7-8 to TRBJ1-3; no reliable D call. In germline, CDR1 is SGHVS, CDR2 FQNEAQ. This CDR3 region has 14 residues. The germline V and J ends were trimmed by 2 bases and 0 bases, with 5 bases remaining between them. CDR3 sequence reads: CASSLSLSGNTIYF. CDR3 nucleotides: TGTGCCAGCAGCTTATCCCTCTCTGGAAACACCATATATTTT.

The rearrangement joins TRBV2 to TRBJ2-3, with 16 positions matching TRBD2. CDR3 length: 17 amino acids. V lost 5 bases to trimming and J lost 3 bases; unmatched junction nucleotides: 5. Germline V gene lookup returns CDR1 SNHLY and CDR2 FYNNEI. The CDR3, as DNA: TGTGCCAGCAGTATCGGGACTAGCGGGGGGGTTACAGATACGCAGTATTTT. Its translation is CASSIGTSGGVTDTQYF.

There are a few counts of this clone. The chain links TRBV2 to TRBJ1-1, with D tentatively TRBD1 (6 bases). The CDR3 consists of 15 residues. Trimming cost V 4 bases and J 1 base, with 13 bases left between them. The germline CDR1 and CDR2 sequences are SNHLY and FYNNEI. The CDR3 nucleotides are TGTGCCAGCAGTGTTACAGGGAAATGGAACACTGAAGCTTTCTTT. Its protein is CASSVTGKWNTEAFF.

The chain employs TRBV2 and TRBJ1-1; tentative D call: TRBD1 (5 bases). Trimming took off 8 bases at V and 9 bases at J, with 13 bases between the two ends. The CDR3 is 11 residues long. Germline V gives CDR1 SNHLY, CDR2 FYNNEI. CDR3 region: CASGRSDKAFF. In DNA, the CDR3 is TGTGCCAGCGGGCGGTCGGACAAAGCTTTCTTT.

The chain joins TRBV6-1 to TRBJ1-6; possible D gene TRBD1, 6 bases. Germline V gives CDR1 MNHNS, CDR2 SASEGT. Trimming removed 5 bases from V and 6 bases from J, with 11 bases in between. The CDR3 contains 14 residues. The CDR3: CASSSGQPNSPLHF. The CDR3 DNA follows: TGTGCCAGCAGTTCCGGACAGCCTAATTCACCCCTCCACTTT.

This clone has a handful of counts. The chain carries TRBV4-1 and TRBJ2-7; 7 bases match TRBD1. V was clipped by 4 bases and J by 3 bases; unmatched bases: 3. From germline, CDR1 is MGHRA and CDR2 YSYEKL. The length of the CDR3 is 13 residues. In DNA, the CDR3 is TGCGCCAGCAGCCGAGGACAGGACTACGAGCAGTACTTC. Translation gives CASSRGQDYEQYF.

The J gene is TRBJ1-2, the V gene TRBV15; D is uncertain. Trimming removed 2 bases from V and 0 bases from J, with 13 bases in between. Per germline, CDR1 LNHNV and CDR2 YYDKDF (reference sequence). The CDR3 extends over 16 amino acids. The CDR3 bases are TGTGCCACCAGCAGACGGGGTACCCCAGCTAACTATGGCTACACCTTC. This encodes CATSRRGTPANYGYTF.

CDR3 bases: TGTGCCAGCAGTTTACGGGGTAAAGCTAACTATGGCTACACCTTC. It yields the protein CASSLRGKANYGYTF. V is TRBV27 and J is TRBJ1-2; D gene unclear. Trimming stripped 2 bases from V and 0 bases from J, with 10 bases between. Germline V lookup: CDR1 MNHEY, CDR2 SMNVEV (reference sequence). The CDR3 is 15 residues long.

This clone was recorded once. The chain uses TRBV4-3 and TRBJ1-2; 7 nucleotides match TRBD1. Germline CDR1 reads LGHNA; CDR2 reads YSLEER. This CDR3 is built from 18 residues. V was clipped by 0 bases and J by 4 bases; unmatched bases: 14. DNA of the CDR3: TGCGCCAGCAGCCAAGACGAGGTTAGGGGGCGGTTCGGCTATGGCTACACCTTC. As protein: CASSQDEVRGRFGYGYTF.

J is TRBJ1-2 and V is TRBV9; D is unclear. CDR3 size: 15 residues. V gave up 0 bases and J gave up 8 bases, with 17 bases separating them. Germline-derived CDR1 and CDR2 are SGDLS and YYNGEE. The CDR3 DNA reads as TGTGCCAGCAGCGTAGACCTGGGGAGTACACTGGGCTACACCTTC. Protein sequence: CASSVDLGSTLGYTF. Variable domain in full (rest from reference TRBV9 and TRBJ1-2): DSGVTQTPKHLITATGQRVTLRCSPRSGDLSVYWYQQSLDQGLQFLIQYYNGEERAKGNILERFSAQQFPDLHSELNLSSLELGDSALYFCASSVDLGSTLGYTFGSGTRLTVV.